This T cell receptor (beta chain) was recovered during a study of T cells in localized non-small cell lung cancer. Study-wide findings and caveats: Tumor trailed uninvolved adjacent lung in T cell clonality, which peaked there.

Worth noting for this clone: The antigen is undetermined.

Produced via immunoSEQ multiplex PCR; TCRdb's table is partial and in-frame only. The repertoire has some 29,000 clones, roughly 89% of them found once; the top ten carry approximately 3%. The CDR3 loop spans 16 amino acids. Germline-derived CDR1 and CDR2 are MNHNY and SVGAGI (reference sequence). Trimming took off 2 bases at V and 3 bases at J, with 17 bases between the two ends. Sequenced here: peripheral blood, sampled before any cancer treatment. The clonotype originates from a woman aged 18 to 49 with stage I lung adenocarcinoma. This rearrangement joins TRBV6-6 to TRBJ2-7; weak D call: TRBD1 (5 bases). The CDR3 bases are TGTGCCAGCAGTTACACTCTGGACACCAATCACTACGAGCAGTACTTC. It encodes CASSYTLDTNHYEQYF.